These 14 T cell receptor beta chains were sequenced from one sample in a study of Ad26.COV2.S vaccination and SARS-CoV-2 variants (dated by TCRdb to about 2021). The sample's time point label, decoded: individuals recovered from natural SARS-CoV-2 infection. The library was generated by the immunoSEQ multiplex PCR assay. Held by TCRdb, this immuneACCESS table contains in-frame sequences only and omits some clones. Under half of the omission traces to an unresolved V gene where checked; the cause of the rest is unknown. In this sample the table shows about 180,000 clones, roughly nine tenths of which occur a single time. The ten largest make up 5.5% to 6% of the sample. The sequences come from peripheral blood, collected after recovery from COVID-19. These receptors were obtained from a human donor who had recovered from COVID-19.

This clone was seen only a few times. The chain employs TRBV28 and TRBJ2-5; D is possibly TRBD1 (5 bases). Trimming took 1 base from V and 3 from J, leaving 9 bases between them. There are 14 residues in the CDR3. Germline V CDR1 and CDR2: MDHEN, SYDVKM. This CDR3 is CASSLLGREETQYF. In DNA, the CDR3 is TGTGCCAGCAGTTTATTGGGCAGGGAAGAGACCCAGTACTTC.

CDR3 in amino acids: CASTKRGGTEAFF. In DNA form, the CDR3 reads TGTGCCAGCACCAAACGAGGTGGCACTGAAGCTTTCTTT. The genes are TRBV12-3 or TRBV12-4 and TRBJ1-1; D is uncertain. Deletions cut 7 bases from V and 4 bases from J, with 13 bases between. CDR3 length: 13 amino acids.

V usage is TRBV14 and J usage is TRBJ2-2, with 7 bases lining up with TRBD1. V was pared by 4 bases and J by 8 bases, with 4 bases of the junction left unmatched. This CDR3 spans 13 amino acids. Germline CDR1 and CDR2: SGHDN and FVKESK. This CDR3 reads CASSPQQGGELFF. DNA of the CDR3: TGTGCCAGCAGCCCCCAACAGGGGGGGGAGCTGTTTTTT.

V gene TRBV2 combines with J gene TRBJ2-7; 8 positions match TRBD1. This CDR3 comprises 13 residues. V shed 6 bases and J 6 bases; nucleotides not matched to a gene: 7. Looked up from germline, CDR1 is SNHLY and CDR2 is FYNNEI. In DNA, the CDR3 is TGTGCCAGCAGAGGGACAGGATCCGCCGAGCAGTACTTC. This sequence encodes CASRGTGSAEQYF.

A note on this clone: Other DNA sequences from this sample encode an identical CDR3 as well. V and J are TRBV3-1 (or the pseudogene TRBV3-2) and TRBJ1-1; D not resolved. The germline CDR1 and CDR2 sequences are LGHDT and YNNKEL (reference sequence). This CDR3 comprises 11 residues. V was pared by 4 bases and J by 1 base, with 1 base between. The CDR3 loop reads CASSRNTEAFF. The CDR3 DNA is TGTGCCAGCAGCCGGAACACTGAAGCTTTCTTT.

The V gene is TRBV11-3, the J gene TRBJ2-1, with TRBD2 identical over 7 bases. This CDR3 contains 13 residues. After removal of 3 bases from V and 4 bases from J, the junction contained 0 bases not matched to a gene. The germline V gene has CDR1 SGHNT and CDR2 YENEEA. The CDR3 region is CASSLGGYNEQFF. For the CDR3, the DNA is TGTGCCAGCAGCTTGGGGGGGTACAATGAGCAGTTCTTC.

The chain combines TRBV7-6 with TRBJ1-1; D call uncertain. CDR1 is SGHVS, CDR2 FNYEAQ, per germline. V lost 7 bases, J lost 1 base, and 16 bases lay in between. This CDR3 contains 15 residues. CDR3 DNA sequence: TGTGCCAGCACCCATACCACGGGTCCGAACACTGAAGCTTTCTTT. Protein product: CASTHTTGPNTEAFF.

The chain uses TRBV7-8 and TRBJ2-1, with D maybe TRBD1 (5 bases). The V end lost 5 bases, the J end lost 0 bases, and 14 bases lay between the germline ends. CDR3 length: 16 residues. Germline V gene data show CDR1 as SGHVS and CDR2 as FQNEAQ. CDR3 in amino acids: CASSTRVPSSYNEQFF. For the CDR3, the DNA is TGTGCCAGCAGCACCAGGGTTCCCAGCTCCTACAATGAGCAGTTCTTC.

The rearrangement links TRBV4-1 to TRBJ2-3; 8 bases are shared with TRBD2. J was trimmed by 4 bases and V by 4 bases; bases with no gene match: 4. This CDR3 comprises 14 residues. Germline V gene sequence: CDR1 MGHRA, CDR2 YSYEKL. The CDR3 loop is CASSLTSEADTQYF. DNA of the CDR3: TGCGCCAGCAGCCTGACTAGCGAGGCAGATACGCAGTATTTT.

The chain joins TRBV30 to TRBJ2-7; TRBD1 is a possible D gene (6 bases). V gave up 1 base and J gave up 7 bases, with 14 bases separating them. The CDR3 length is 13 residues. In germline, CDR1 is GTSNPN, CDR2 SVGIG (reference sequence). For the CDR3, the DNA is TGTGCCTGGAGTGGGATGCTTCAGGGGGAGCAGTACTTC. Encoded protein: CAWSGMLQGEQYF.

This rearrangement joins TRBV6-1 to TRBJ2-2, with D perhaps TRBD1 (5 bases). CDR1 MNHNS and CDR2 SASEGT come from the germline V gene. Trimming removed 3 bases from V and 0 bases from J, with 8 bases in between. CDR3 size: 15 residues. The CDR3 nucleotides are TGTGCCAGCAGTGAGACAGCCGCGAACACCGGGGAGCTGTTTTTT. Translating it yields CASSETAANTGELFF.

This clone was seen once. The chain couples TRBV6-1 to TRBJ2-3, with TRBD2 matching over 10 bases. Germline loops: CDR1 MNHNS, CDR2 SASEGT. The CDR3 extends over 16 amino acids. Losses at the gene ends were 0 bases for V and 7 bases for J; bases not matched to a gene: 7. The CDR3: CASSEALAGGSNTQYF. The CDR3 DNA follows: TGTGCCAGCAGTGAAGCTTTAGCGGGAGGTTCAAATACGCAGTATTTT.

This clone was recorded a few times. Here the CDR3 DNA reads TGTGCCAGCAGCCCCGGGACCAACGATGGCTACACCTTC. Translation: CASSPGTNDGYTF. This chain links TRBV12-3 or TRBV12-4 with TRBJ1-2, with TRBD1 as a possible D gene (5 bases). The CDR3 runs 13 residues. Trimming cost V 6 bases and J 6 bases, with 14 bases left between them.

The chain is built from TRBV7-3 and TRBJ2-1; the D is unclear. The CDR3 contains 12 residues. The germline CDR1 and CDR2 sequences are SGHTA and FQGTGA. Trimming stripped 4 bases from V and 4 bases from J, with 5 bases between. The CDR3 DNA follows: TGTGCCAGCAGCTCCCCATACAATGAGCAGTTCTTC. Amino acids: CASSSPYNEQFF. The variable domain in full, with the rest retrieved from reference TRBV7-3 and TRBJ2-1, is GAGVSQTPSNKVTEKGKYVELRCDPISGHTALYWYRQSLGQGPEFLIYFQGTGAADDSGLPNDRFFAVRPEGSVSTLKIQRTERGDSAVYLCASSSPYNEQFFGPGTRLTVL.